A single sample is the source of the 3 T cell receptor beta chains below, sequenced in a study of cytomegalovirus exposure and HLA in healthy donors. PCR was performed using 60 Vbeta and 13 Jbeta primers. Sequenced by immunoSEQ multiplex PCR; TCRdb stores in-frame clones only, minus some. The sample has 140,000 or so clones, roughly 10% seen once; the top ten hold around 1.9%. Sequenced material: PBMCs. These receptors were taken from a male donor in good health and CMV-seronegative.

This clone was observed a handful of times. The V call is TRBV6-4, the J call TRBJ2-2; possibly TRBD2 for D (5 bases). The CDR3 loop spans 14 amino acids. The germline V and J ends were trimmed by 5 bases and 3 bases, with 10 bases remaining between them. CDR1 is MRHNA, CDR2 SNTAGT, per germline. CDR3 in DNA: TGTGCCAGCAGTTCTGGACTCCACACCGGGGAGCTGTTTTTT. Its protein product is CASSSGLHTGELFF.

V is TRBV19 and J is TRBJ2-1; 9 positions match TRBD2. This CDR3 region has 15 residues. Germline-derived CDR1 and CDR2 are LNHDA and SQIVND (reference sequence). J lost 4 bases, V lost 3 bases, and 4 bases had no gene match. CDR3 in DNA: TGTGCCAGTAGTATGGTGCGGGGGGGATACAATGAGCAGTTCTTC. Its translation: CASSMVRGGYNEQFF.

Note on this clone: At the DNA level, this CDR3 is encoded by other sequences in the same sample as well. The V gene is TRBV6-5, the J gene TRBJ1-1; D ambiguous. The CDR3 runs 14 residues. V lost 0 bases and J lost 8, with 13 bases in between. Germline lookup yields CDR1 MNHEY and CDR2 SVGAGI. The CDR3, as DNA: TGTGCCAGCAGTTACTCGGGCCGGTGGCAGGAAGCTTTCTTT. This sequence encodes CASSYSGRWQEAFF.